Listed here is a single T cell receptor (beta chain). Its antigen is currently unknown. Collection of lesional scalp punch biopsies and peripheral blood was performed in alopecia areata patients. This CDR3 spans 13 amino acids. The V and J ends lost 8 bases and 1 base respectively, with 11 bases between them. The germline V gene encodes CDR1 SEHNR and CDR2 FQNEAQ (reference sequence). The data were obtained in a study of CD8+ T cells in alopecia areata. Study context: Oral tofacitinib (5 to 10 mg twice daily) was administered to treated patients.

cDNA serving as the sequencing template came from extracted, reverse transcribed RNA. The table came from immunoSEQ multiplex PCR; TCRdb's copy has only in-frame clones and leaves some out. The repertoire holds under 15,000 clones, with over 60% as singletons. General study points: Lesional scalp displayed greater clonality than normal scalp, most notably in alopecia totalis/universalis. Mice gave a clearer picture of TCR sharing than patients did, possibly for HLA-related reasons.

This chain joins TRBV7-9 and TRBJ1-1, with a tentative D call TRBD1 (6 bases). Sample: skin. The receptor comes from a human donor with alopecia areata. CDR3 in amino acids: CASLAGANTEAFF. CDR3 nucleotide sequence: TGTGCCAGCTTGGCAGGGGCGAACACTGAAGCTTTCTTT.